What follows are 31 T cell receptor beta chains derived from one specimen sequenced in a study of blood T cell repertoires in COVID-19. Some clones are missing from TCRdb's copy, which holds only in-frame ones; the method was immunoSEQ multiplex PCR. The data show about 290,000 clones, around four fifths seen once. Sequences were obtained from peripheral blood. These receptors all stem from a woman in her fifties or sixties with active or convalescent COVID-19.

This clone was recorded only once. CDR3 bases: TGTGCCAGCAGCTTACTAAGCGGTACCTATAATTCACCCCTCCACTTT. It yields the protein CASSLLSGTYNSPLHF. The genes are TRBV11-2 and TRBJ1-6; D is ambiguous. The CDR3 runs 16 residues. V shed 2 bases and J shed 2 bases, with 10 bases lying between them. Germline values: CDR1 SGHAT, CDR2 FQNNGV.

The V and J genes are TRBV28 and TRBJ1-2, with 9 positions matching TRBD1. Per germline, CDR1 MDHEN and CDR2 SYDVKM. J was trimmed by 4 bases and V by 5 bases; bases with no gene match: 8. The CDR3 has 15 residues. The CDR3 sequence: CASSLTGQGSYGYTF. The CDR3 DNA reads as TGTGCCAGCAGTCTAACGGGACAGGGAAGCTATGGCTACACCTTC.

This chain uses TRBV5-5 with TRBJ1-3; D remains ambiguous. The CDR3 length is 16 residues. The germline gives CDR1 SGHKS, CDR2 YYEKEE (reference sequence). V was pared by 1 base and J by 0 bases, with 11 bases between. The CDR3 spells CASSLWAGYSGNTIYF. CDR3 bases: TGTGCCAGCAGCTTGTGGGCCGGCTACTCTGGAAACACCATATATTTT.

The chain is built from TRBV5-1 and TRBJ2-3; 7 bases line up with TRBD2. Unmatched junction bases numbered 9, after V lost 2 bases and J lost 3 bases. CDR1 is SGHRS, CDR2 YFSETQ, per germline. CDR3 length: 16 residues. CDR3 bases: TGCGCCAGCAGCTTCCGGCGGGAGTCCGCGACAGATACGCAGTATTTT. Amino acid sequence: CASSFRRESATDTQYF.

This clone was seen just once. This chain links TRBV4-1 with TRBJ2-7; TRBD1 matches at 10 bases. Germline CDR1 MGHRA, CDR2 YSYEKL. The CDR3 has 16 residues. Trimming removed 0 bases from V and 3 bases from J; junction bases left unmatched: 5. The CDR3 DNA is TGCGCCAGCAGCCAAGAGGCGGGACAGGGGCTCTACGAGCAGTACTTC. Translating gives CASSQEAGQGLYEQYF.

This chain's CDR3 is CASSPTVDKNIQYF. The DNA of the CDR3 is TGTGCCAGCTCACCAACGGTTGACAAAAACATTCAGTACTTC. The chain combines TRBV18 with TRBJ2-4, with D unclear. CDR3 length: 14 residues. Trimming took off 2 bases at V and 3 bases at J, with 8 bases between the two ends. Germline V gene sequence: CDR1 KGHSH, CDR2 LQKENI.

The chain employs TRBV4-2 and TRBJ2-1; D gene uncertain. Trimming removed 4 bases from V and 0 bases from J, with 16 bases in between. The CDR3 is 17 residues long. The V gene's germline CDR1 is LGHNA and CDR2 YNFKEQ. The CDR3 DNA follows: TGTGCCAGCAGCCCCCGCGGTGCTGGAAGCTCCTACAATGAGCAGTTCTTC. Its protein is CASSPRGAGSSYNEQFF.

The chain links TRBV5-4 to TRBJ2-5, with a possible D match to TRBD1 (6 bases). The germline V gene has CDR1 SGHNT and CDR2 YYREEE (reference sequence). The CDR3 is made up of 15 amino acids. Trimming removed 3 bases from V and 2 bases from J, with 14 bases in between. CDR3 DNA sequence: TGTGCCAGCAGCTCGACGGACAGTCTACAAGAGACCCAGTACTTC. Translated: CASSSTDSLQETQYF.

The V and J genes are TRBV6-5 and TRBJ1-1, with 9 bases aligning to TRBD1. This CDR3 comprises 15 residues. Unmatched junction bases numbered 4, after V lost 4 bases and J lost 1 base. Germline V CDR1 and CDR2: MNHEY, SVGAGI. The CDR3 DNA follows: TGTGCCAGCAGTTCGCCGGGACAGGGGAACACTGAAGCTTTCTTT. Amino acid sequence: CASSSPGQGNTEAFF.

This chain joins TRBV2 and TRBJ1-2, with D perhaps TRBD1 (6 bases). Germline CDR1 reads SNHLY; CDR2 reads FYNNEI. V was trimmed by 3 bases and J by 4 bases, leaving 12 bases between them. This CDR3 comprises 14 residues. The CDR3, as DNA: TGTGCCAGCAGTGACAGGGGAGATTTCTATGGCTACACCTTC. Encoded protein: CASSDRGDFYGYTF.

The J gene is TRBJ1-1, the V gene TRBV30, with 8 bases identical to TRBD1. Germline assignment: CDR1 GTSNPN and CDR2 SVGIG (reference sequence). This CDR3 is 13 amino acids long. V trimming: 7 bases; J trimming: 0 bases; junction bases outside the gene matches: 4. CDR3 nucleotides: TGTGCCTTACAGGGGGTGATGAACACTGAAGCTTTCTTT. It translates to CALQGVMNTEAFF. Full variable domain (missing parts from reference TRBV30 and TRBJ1-1): SQTIHQWPATLVQPVGSPLSLECTVEGTSNPNLYWYRQAAGRGLQLLFYSVGIGQISSEVPQNLSASRPQDRQFILSSKKLLLSDSGFYLCALQGVMNTEAFFGQGTRLTVV.

The rearrangement joins TRBV12-3 or TRBV12-4 to TRBJ2-7; maybe TRBD1 (5 bases). Trimming pared 1 base from V and 5 bases from J, leaving 9 bases between. The CDR3 is 13 amino acids. The DNA for the CDR3 is TGTGCCAGCAGTTTAGGGGCAGGGAACGAGCAGTACTTC. Residues: CASSLGAGNEQYF.

V is TRBV27 and J is TRBJ2-7; a weak D match, TRBD1 (5 bases). From germline, CDR1 is MNHEY and CDR2 SMNVEV (reference sequence). Trimming removed 10 bases from V and 2 bases from J, with 18 bases in between. The CDR3 runs to 14 residues. CDR3 DNA: TGTGCCACCTCCCGGGCAGGGCCTACCTACGAGCAGTACTTC. Amino acid sequence: CATSRAGPTYEQYF.

The chain links TRBV14 to TRBJ1-1; possibly TRBD1 for D (5 bases). V was trimmed by 5 bases and J by 0 bases, leaving 19 bases between them. The CDR3 spans 17 residues. Per the germline V gene, CDR1 is SGHDN and CDR2 is FVKESK. CDR3: CASSDLTGPSLNTEAFF. The DNA for the CDR3 is TGTGCCAGCAGCGATCTTACAGGTCCCTCCTTGAACACTGAAGCTTTCTTT.

Remarks on this clone: One end of the junction varies from germline; a read error may be responsible. The chain has TRBV19 and TRBJ2-4, with D perhaps TRBD2 (6 bases). CDR1 and CDR2 from the germline V gene are LNHDA and SQIVND (reference sequence). The CDR3 runs 14 residues. CDR3 amino acids: CATSPVPGLTGRDF. In DNA form, the CDR3 reads TGTGCCACCTCCCCTGTTCCGGGACTGACGGGTCGGGACTTC.

CDR3 protein: CASSQVLGQGALGRGYTF. CDR3 DNA: TGTGCCAGCAGCCAAGTTTTGGGACAGGGGGCCCTGGGAAGAGGCTACACCTTC. The rearrangement uses TRBV4-2 and TRBJ1-2; 12 positions match TRBD1. CDR1 and CDR2 from the germline V gene are LGHNA and YNFKEQ. V lost 1 base, J lost 8 bases, and 14 bases stayed unmatched. This CDR3 contains 18 residues.

The rearrangement links TRBV12-3 or TRBV12-4 to TRBJ1-2, with TRBD1 matching 8 bases. The CDR3 covers 11 residues. The ends lost 6 bases at V and 8 bases at J; junction bases unmatched: 2. The CDR3 protein is CASRDRGGYTF. The CDR3 nucleotides read TGTGCCAGCAGAGACAGGGGCGGCTACACCTTC.

The chain couples TRBV2 to TRBJ2-7; 16 bases line up with TRBD2. Germline values: CDR1 SNHLY, CDR2 FYNNEI. CDR3 length: 18 residues. Trimming cost V 3 bases and J 3 bases; bases outside gene matches: 8. CDR3 protein: CASSEGLAGGRLDYEQYF. The DNA for the CDR3 is TGTGCCAGCAGTGAGGGACTAGCGGGAGGGCGTTTAGACTACGAGCAGTACTTC.

The rearrangement uses TRBV11-2 and TRBJ2-7, with 9 bases that match TRBD1. CDR1 is SGHAT and CDR2 is FQNNGV in the germline V gene. The CDR3 is 13 amino acids. V lost 5 bases and J lost 7; bases outside the gene matches: 6. This chain's CDR3 is CASSPGTGREQYF. The CDR3 bases are TGTGCCAGCAGCCCCGGGACAGGGAGGGAGCAGTACTTC. Looking up the rest from reference TRBV11-2 and TRBJ2-7 gives the full variable domain: EAGVAQSPRYKIIEKRQSVAFWCNPISGHATLYWYQQILGQGPKLLIQFQNNGVVDDSQLPKDRFSAERLKGVDSTLKIQPAKLEDSAVYLCASSPGTGREQYFGPGTRLTVT.

The chain carries TRBV30 and TRBJ2-1; 10 bases map to TRBD2. Germline-derived CDR1 and CDR2 are GTSNPN and SVGIG (reference sequence). V trimming: 2 bases; J trimming: 9 bases; junction bases outside the gene matches: 16. The CDR3 length is 17 residues. CDR3 nucleotides: TGTGCCTGGAGTTTACTAGCGGGATCCCCTCGTCATAGTGAGCAGTTCTTC. This translates into CAWSLLAGSPRHSEQFF.

The rearrangement joins TRBV3-1 (or the pseudogene TRBV3-2) to TRBJ2-7, with D perhaps TRBD1 (5 bases). This CDR3 is built from 15 residues. Per the germline V gene, CDR1 is LGHDT and CDR2 is YNNKEL (reference sequence). V was clipped by 0 bases and J by 6 bases, with 15 bases between them. The CDR3 region has the DNA TGTGCCAGCAGCCAAGATACCAGGGCTCTTGGCGAGCAGTACTTC. Residues: CASSQDTRALGEQYF.

This CDR3 reads CASSRRTGGEETQYF. The DNA for the CDR3 is TGTGCCAGCAGCCGCCGGACGGGAGGGGAAGAGACCCAGTACTTC. The chain uses TRBV3-1 (or the pseudogene TRBV3-2) and TRBJ2-5, with 8 nucleotides matching TRBD2. Germline V gene sequence: CDR1 LGHDT, CDR2 YNNKEL (reference sequence). J gave up 3 bases and V 4 bases, and 7 bases lay outside the gene matches. The CDR3 runs 15 residues.

The rearrangement uses TRBV7-6 and TRBJ1-2; D is unresolved. Germline CDR1 SGHVS, CDR2 FNYEAQ. The CDR3 has 15 amino acids. Trimming stripped 5 bases from V and 7 bases from J, with 20 bases between. CDR3 DNA: TGTGCCAGCAGCCTTACGGGAGGCAGGCAGAGTGGCTACACCTTC. Amino acids: CASSLTGGRQSGYTF. Looking up the rest from reference TRBV7-6 and TRBJ1-2 gives the full variable domain: GAGVSQSPRYKVTKRGQDVALRCDPISGHVSLYWYRQALGQGPEFLTYFNYEAQQDKSGLPNDRFSAERPEGSISTLTIQRTEQRDSAMYRCASSLTGGRQSGYTFGSGTRLTVV.

The chain couples TRBV6-6 to TRBJ1-3; 7 bases align to TRBD1. There are 15 residues in the CDR3. V lost 8 bases and J lost 0; bases outside the gene matches: 7. Germline lookup yields CDR1 MNHNY and CDR2 SVGAGI (reference sequence). The CDR3 region has the DNA TGTGCCAGCGGGTTGACAGGGCGCTCTGGAAACACCATATATTTT. It encodes CASGLTGRSGNTIYF.

The chain links TRBV29-1 to TRBJ2-7; 12 bases align to TRBD2. The ends lost 4 bases at V and 2 bases at J; junction bases unmatched: 3. In germline, CDR1 is SQVTM, CDR2 ANQGSEA. The CDR3 spans 14 residues. The CDR3: CSVAGLAGTYEQYF. CDR3 nucleotides: TGCAGCGTTGCTGGACTAGCGGGAACCTACGAGCAGTACTTC.

The chain links TRBV6-5 to TRBJ1-2; 7 positions agree with TRBD1. J gave up 6 bases and V 2 bases, and 0 bases lay outside the gene matches. Per the germline V gene, CDR1 is MNHEY and CDR2 is SVGAGI. The CDR3 spans 12 residues. The CDR3 DNA follows: TGTGCCAGCAGTTACCAGGGGGATGGCTACACCTTC. Its protein is CASSYQGDGYTF.

The rearrangement joins TRBV3-1 (or the pseudogene TRBV3-2) to TRBJ1-4, with TRBD1 identical over 8 bases. The CDR3 runs 14 residues. After removal of 2 bases from V and 8 bases from J, the junction contained 4 bases not matched to a gene. Per germline, CDR1 LGHDT and CDR2 YNNKEL (reference sequence). CDR3 bases: TGTGCCAGCAGCCAACGGACAGGGTACGAAAAACTGTTTTTT. This codes for CASSQRTGYEKLFF.

This clone was detected only a few times. The V gene is TRBV7-2, the J gene TRBJ2-7; 11 nucleotides align to TRBD2. This CDR3 is 17 amino acids long. CDR1 and CDR2 from the germline V gene are SGHTA and FQGNSA. V was pared by 2 bases and J by 2 bases, with 8 bases of the junction left unmatched. The DNA for the CDR3 is TGTGCCAGCAGCTTACGTACGACTAGCGGGGCTGCCTACGAGCAGTACTTC. The encoded protein is CASSLRTTSGAAYEQYF.

This clone appeared a single time. The chain combines TRBV2 with TRBJ2-1; D may be TRBD2 (5 bases). The germline V gene encodes CDR1 SNHLY and CDR2 FYNNEI. V was shortened by 7 bases and J by 5 bases, with 12 bases between the two germline ends. This CDR3 comprises 13 residues. Here the CDR3 DNA reads TGTGCCAGCACCCAGGACTTTGACAATGAGCAGTTCTTC. Its translation is CASTQDFDNEQFF.

CDR3 coding DNA: TGTGCCAGCAGTTCCGGTGGGAGGGAGTACTTC. Its protein product is CASSSGGREYF. The chain is built from TRBV12-3 or TRBV12-4 and TRBJ2-7, with 7 nucleotides matching TRBD2. The CDR3 is 11 residues long. V was pared by 4 bases and J by 11 bases, with 5 bases of the junction left unmatched.

The chain recombines TRBV29-1 with TRBJ1-4, with no clear D. The ends were cut back, 3 bases at V and 8 bases at J, with 10 bases in the middle. Germline V lookup: CDR1 SQVTM, CDR2 ANQGSEA. CDR3 length equals 12 residues. CDR3 in amino acids: CSVEVTREKLFF. CDR3 nucleotides: TGCAGCGTTGAGGTAACGAGGGAAAAACTGTTTTTT.